Included here is one T cell receptor (beta chain) sequence, with context. Antigen: not known. The data originate from a study of T cells in tuberculosis. For the study at large: Within 7 days of starting treatment, or before, PBMC were stored. Overall study results and limits: GMM-specific TCRs were nearer to active tuberculosis alpha repertoires, suggesting expansion.

Indicated time point: new active TB diagnosis, blood taken before or within 7 days of starting treatment. Active tuberculosis patients were new diagnoses, HIV-seronegative, South African, and aged 18 years or older. Produced via immunoSEQ multiplex PCR; TCRdb's table is partial and in-frame only. The repertoire includes about 34,000 clones, 93% of them detected once, and over 9.5% sits in the top ten. V gave up 7 bases and J gave up 4 bases, with 19 bases separating them. The CDR3 totals 15 residues. Germline CDR1 and CDR2: MNHNS and SASEGT. Sequences were derived from PBMCs, sampled at tuberculosis diagnosis. The receptor was isolated from an adult with tuberculosis. J is TRBJ1-2 and V is TRBV6-1, with a weak D call TRBD1 (5 bases). The CDR3 coding sequence is TGTGCCAGCACACGGGGGGGTGCCGATAGCTATGGCTACACCTTC. Translation: CASTRGGADSYGYTF.